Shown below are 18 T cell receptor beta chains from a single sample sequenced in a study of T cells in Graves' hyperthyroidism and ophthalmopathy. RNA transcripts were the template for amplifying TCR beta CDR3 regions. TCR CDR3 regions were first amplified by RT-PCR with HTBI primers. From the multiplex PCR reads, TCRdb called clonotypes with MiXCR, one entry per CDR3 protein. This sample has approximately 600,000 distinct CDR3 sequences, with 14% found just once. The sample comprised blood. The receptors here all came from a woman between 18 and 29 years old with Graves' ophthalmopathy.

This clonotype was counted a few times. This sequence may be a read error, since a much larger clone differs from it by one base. The CDR3 protein is CASNLREGHEQYF. The DNA of the CDR3 is TGTGCCAGCAACCTCAGGGAGGGCCACGAGCAGTACTTC. The rearrangement links TRBV7-9 to TRBJ2-7; TRBD2 matches 7 bases. The ends lost 7 bases at V and 5 bases at J; junction bases unmatched: 8. Germline CDR1 is SEHNR and CDR2 is FQNEAQ (reference sequence). CDR3 size: 13 residues.

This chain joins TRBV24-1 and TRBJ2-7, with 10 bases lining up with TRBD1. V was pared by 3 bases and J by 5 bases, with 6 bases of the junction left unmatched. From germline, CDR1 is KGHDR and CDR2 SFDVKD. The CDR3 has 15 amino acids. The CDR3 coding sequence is TGTGCCACCAGTGATGGACCGGGACAGGGGAACGAGCAGTACTTC. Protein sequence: CATSDGPGQGNEQYF.

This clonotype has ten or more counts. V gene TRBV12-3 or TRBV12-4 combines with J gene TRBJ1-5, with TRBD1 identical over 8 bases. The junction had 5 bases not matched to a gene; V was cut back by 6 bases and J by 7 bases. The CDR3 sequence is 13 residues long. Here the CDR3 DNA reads TGTGCCAGCAGGGACAGGGTTGGGCAGCCCCAGCATTTT. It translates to CASRDRVGQPQHF.

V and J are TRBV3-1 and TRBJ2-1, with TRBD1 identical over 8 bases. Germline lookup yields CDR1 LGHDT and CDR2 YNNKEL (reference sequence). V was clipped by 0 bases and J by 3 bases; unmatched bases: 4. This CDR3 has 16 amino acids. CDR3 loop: CASSQDQGAVYNEQFF. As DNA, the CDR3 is TGTGCCAGCAGCCAAGATCAGGGGGCCGTCTACAATGAGCAGTTCTTC.

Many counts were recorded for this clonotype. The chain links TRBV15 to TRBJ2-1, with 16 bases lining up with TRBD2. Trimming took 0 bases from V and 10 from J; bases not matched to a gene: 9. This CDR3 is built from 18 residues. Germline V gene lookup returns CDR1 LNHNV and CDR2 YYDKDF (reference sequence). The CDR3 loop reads CATSRERGGLAGGEEQFF. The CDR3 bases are TGTGCCACCAGCAGAGAGAGGGGGGGACTAGCGGGAGGGGAGGAGCAGTTCTTC.

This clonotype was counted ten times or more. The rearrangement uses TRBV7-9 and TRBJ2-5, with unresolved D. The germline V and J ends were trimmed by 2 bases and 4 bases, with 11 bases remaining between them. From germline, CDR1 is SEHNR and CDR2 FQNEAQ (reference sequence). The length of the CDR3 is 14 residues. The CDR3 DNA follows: TGTGCCAGCAGCTTAAATGTCGGTCGAGAGACCCAGTACTTC. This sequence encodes CASSLNVGRETQYF.

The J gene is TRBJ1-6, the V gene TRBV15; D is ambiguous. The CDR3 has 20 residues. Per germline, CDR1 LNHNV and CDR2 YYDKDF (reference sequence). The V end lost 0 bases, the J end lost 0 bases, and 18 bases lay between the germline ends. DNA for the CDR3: TGTGCCACCAGCAGAGAGATTGCCGGTGACGGTTTCTCCTATAATTCACCCCTCCACTTT. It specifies CATSREIAGDGFSYNSPLHF.

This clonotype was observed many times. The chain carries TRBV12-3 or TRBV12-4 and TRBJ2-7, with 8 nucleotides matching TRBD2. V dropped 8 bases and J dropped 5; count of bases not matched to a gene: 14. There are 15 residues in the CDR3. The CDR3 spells CASLRGAGGTHEQYF. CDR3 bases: TGTGCCAGCCTGCGGGGGGCGGGAGGAACACACGAGCAGTACTTC.

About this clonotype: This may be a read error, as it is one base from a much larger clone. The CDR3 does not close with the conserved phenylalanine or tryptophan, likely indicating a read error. The CDR3 spells CASSPGQGTYSNQPQHS. CDR3 sequence (DNA): TGTGCCAGCAGTCCGGGACAGGGAACCTATAGCAATCAGCCCCAGCATTCT. The chain carries TRBV28 and TRBJ1-5, with TRBD1 matching 9 bases. Germline values: CDR1 MDHEN, CDR2 SYDVKM. CDR3 length: 17 residues. Trimming took 5 bases from V and 0 from J; bases not matched to a gene: 8.

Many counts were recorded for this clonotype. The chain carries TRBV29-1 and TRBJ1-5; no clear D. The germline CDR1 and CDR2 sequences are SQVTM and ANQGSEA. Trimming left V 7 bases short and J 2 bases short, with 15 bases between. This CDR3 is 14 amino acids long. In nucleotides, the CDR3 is TGCAGCGCATTGGACGGGTCGGGCAATCAGCCCCAGCATTTT. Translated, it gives CSALDGSGNQPQHF.

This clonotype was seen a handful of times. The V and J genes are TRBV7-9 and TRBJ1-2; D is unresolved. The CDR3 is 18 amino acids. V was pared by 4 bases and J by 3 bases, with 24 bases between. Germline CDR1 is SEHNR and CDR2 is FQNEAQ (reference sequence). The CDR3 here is CASSSSGDIHRRDYGYTF. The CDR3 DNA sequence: TGTGCCAGCAGCTCATCCGGAGACATCCACCGAAGGGACTATGGCTACACCTTC. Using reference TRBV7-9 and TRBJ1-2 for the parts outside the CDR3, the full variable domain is DTGVSQNPRHKITKRGQNVTFRCDPISEHNRLYWYRQTLGQGPEFLTYFQNEAQLEKSRLLSDRFSAERPKGSFSTLEIQRTEQGDSAMYLCASSSSGDIHRRDYGYTFGSGTRLTVV.

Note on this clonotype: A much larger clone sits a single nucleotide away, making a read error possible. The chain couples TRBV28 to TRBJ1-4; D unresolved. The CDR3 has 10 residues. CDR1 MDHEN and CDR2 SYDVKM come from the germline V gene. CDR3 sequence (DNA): TGTGCCAGCAGTAATGAAGAACTGTTTTTT. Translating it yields CASSNEELFF. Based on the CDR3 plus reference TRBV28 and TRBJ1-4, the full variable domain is DVKVTQSSRYLVKRTGEKVFLECVQDMDHENMFWYRQDPGLGLRLIYFSYDVKMKEKGDIPEGYSVSREKKERFSLILESASTNQTSMYLCASSNEELFFGSGTQLSVL.

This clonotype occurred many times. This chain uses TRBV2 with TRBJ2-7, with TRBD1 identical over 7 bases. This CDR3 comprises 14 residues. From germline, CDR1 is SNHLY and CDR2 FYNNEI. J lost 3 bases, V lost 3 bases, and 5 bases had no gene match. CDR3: CASSDGQGDYEQYF. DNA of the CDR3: TGTGCCAGCAGTGATGGGCAGGGGGACTACGAGCAGTACTTC.

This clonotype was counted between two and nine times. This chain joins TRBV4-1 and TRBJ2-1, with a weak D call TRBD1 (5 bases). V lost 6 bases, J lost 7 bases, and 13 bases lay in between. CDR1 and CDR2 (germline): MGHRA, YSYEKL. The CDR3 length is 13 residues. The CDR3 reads CASRQQDRNEQFF. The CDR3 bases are TGCGCCAGCAGACAACAGGATAGGAATGAGCAGTTCTTC.

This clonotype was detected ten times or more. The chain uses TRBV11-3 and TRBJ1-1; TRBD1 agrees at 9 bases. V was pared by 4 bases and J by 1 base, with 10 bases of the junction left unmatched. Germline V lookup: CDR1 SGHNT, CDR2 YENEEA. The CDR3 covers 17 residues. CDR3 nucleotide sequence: TGTGCCAGCAGCTCCGGAAGGTTGGACAGGGGGAACACTGAAGCTTTCTTT. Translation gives CASSSGRLDRGNTEAFF.

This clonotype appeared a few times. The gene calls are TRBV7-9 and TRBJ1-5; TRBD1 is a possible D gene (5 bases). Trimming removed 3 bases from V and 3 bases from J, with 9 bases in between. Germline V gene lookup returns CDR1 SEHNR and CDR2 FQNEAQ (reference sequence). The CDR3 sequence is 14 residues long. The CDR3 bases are TGTGCCAGCAGCTTCCTAGGGGACAATCAGCCCCAGCATTTT. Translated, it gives CASSFLGDNQPQHF.

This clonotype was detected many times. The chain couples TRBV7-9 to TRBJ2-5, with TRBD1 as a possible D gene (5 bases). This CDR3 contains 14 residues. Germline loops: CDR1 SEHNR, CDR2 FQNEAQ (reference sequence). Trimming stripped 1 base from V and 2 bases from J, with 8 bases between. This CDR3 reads CASSLVSGQETQYF. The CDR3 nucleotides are TGTGCCAGCAGCTTAGTCTCAGGGCAAGAGACCCAGTACTTC.

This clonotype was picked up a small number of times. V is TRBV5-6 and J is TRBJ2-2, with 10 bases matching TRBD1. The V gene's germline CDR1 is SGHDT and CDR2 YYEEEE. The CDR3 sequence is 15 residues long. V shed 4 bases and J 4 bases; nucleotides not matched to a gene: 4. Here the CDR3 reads CASSPDRGLTGELFF. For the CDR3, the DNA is TGTGCCAGCAGCCCCGACAGGGGGCTCACCGGGGAGCTGTTTTTT. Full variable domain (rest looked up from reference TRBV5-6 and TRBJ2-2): DAGVTQSPTHLIKTRGQQVTLRCSPKSGHDTVSWYQQALGQGPQFIFQYYEEEERQRGNFPDRFSGHQFPNYSSELNVNALLLGDSALYLCASSPDRGLTGELFFGEGSRLTVL.